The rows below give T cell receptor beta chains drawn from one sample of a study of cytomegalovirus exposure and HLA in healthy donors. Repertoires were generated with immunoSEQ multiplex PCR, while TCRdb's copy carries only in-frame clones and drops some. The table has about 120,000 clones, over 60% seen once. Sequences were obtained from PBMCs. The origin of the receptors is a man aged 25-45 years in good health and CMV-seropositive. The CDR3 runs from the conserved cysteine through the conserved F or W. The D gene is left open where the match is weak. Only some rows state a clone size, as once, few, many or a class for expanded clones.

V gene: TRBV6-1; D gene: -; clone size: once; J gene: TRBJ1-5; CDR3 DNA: TGTGCCAGCAGTGTTTTTTGGTCGGGTACTAATCAGCCCCAGCATTTT; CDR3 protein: CASSVFWSGTNQPQHF
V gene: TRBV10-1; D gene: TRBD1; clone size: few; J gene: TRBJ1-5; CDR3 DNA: TGCGCCAGCAGTGTTTATGGGACAGCCGGGGATCAGCCCCAGCATTTT; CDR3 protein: CASSVYGTAGDQPQHF
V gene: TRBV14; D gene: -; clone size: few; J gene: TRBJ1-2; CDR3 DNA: TGTGCCAGCAGCCTCTCGTCCCGGGGTGGCTACACCTTC; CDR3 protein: CASSLSSRGGYTF
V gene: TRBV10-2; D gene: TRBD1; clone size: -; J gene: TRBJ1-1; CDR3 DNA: TGCGCCAGCAGTGGCCGGGACAGGGGGCTTGGGAACACTGAAGCTTTCTTT; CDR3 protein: CASSGRDRGLGNTEAFF
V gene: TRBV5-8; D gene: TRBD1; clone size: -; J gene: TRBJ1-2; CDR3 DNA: TGTGCCAGCAGCTCCGGACAGGGTTGGTATGGCTACACCTTC; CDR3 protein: CASSSGQGWYGYTF
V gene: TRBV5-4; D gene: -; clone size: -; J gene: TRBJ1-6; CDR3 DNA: TGTGCCAGCGGCCTCGACTCCTATAATTCACCCCTCCACTTT; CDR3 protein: CASGLDSYNSPLHF
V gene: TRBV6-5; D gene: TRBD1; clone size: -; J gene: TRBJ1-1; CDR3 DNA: TGTGCCAGCAGTTCGACAGGGGTGAACACTGAAGCTTTCTTT; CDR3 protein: CASSSTGVNTEAFF
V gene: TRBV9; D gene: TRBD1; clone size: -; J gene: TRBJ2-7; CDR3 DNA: TGTGCCAGCAGCGGGGGCCCAGGGGGTTACGAGCAGTACTTC; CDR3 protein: CASSGGPGGYEQYF
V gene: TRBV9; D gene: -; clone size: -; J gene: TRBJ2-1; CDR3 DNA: TGTGCCAGCAGCCCCCCTGGGCCCAATGAGCAGTTCTTC; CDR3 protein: CASSPPGPNEQFF
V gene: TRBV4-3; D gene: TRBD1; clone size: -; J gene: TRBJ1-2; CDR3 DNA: TGCGCCAGCAGCCAAGGACAGGGTAGGAGGTATGGCTACACCTTC; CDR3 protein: CASSQGQGRRYGYTF
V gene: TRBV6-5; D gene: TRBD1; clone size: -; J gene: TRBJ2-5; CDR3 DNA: TGTGCCAGCAGTTACTCGAGAGGGGGCTCCCAAGAGACCCAGTACTTC; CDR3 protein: CASSYSRGGSQETQYF
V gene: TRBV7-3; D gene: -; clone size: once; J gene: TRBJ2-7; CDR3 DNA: TGTGCCAGCAGCCAGGGGAGCAGTTACGAGCAGTACTTC; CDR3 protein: CASSQGSSYEQYF
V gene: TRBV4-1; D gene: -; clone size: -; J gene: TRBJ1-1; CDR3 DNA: TGCGCCAGCAGCCAAGAGTCCGCGGGCACTGAAGCTTTCTTT; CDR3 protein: CASSQESAGTEAFF
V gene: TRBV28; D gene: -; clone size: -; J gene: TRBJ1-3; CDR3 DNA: TGTGCCAGCAGTTTACCCGCTGGAGGGATCTCTGGAAACACCATATATTTT; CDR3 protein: CASSLPAGGISGNTIYF
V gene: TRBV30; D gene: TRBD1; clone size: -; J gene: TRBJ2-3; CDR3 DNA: TGTGCCACGGACAGGGGTCGGGCAGATACGCAGTATTTT; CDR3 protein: CATDRGRADTQYF
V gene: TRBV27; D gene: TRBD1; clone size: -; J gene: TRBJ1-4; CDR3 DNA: TGTGCCTCGCAGGGGGCTAATGAAAAACTGTTTTTT; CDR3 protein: CASQGANEKLFF
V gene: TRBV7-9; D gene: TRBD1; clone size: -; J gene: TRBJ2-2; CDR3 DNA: TGTGCCAGCAGTCCTCGGCCAGGGGGCGTTCCTAACCTAACCGGGGAGCTGTTTTTT; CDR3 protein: CASSPRPGGVPNLTGELFF
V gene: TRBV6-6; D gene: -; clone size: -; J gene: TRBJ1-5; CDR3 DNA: TGTGCCAGCAGTTCCTATAGTGGCAATCAGCCCCAGCATTTT; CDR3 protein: CASSSYSGNQPQHF
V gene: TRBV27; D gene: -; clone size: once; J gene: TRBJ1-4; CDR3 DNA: TGTGCCAGCAGTTTGAGCGGGGAGAGTAGGAATGAAAAACTGTTTTTT; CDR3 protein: CASSLSGESRNEKLFF
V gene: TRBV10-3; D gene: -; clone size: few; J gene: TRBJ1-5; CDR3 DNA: TGTGCCATCAGTGAACAAAATAGCAATCAGCCCCAGCATTTT; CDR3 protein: CAISEQNSNQPQHF
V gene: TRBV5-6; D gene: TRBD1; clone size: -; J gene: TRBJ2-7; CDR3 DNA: TGTGCCAGCAGCCAAGGGACAGGGTCCTACGAGCAGTACTTC; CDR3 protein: CASSQGTGSYEQYF
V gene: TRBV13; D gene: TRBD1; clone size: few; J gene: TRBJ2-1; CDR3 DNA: TGTGCCAGCAGCTTAGGCGGGACAGGGGCCTACAATGAGCAGTTCTTC; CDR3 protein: CASSLGGTGAYNEQFF
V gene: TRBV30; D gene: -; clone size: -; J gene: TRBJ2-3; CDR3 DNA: TGTGCCTGGAGCTACACAGATACGCAGTATTTT; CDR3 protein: CAWSYTDTQYF
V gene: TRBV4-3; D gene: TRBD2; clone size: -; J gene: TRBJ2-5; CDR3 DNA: TGCGCCAGCAGCCCCCGACTAGCGGGGACCCAAGAGACCCAGTACTTC; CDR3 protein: CASSPRLAGTQETQYF
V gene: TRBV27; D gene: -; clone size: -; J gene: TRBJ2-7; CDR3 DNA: TGTGCCAGCAGTTTATTAGGGGGTGGTTACGAGCAGTACTTC; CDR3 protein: CASSLLGGGYEQYF
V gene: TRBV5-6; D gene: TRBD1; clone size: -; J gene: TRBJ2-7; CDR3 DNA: TGTGCCAGCAGCTTGGGGTTAAGAGGGACAGGGGTGAAGGGGGAGCAGTACTTC; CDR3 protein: CASSLGLRGTGVKGEQYF
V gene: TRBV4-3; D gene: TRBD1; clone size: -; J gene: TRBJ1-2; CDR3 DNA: TGCGCCAGCAGCCCCGGGACAGGGTCAGGCTATGGCTACACCTTC; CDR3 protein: CASSPGTGSGYGYTF
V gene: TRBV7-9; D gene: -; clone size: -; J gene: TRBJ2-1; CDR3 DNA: TGTGCCAGCAGGTCCCCTGCGCGGTACAATGAGCAGTTCTTC; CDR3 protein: CASRSPARYNEQFF
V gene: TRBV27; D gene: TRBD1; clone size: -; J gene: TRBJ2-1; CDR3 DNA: TGTGCCAGCAGCGCAACAGGGGCCCCCGCCCATGAGCAGTTCTTC; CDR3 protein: CASSATGAPAHEQFF
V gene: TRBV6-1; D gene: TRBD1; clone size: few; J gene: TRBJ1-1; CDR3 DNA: TGTGCCAGCAGTGACGACAGGGGGCGGAACACTGAAGCTTTCTTT; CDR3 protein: CASSDDRGRNTEAFF
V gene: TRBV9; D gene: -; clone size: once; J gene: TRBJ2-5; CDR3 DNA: TGTGCCAGCAGCGTAGGGTCAGTCCAAGAGACCCAGTACTTC; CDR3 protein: CASSVGSVQETQYF
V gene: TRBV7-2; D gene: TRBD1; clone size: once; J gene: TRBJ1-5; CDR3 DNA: TGTGCCAGCAGCCCCCAGGGGGTGGATCAGCCCCAGCATTTT; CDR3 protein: CASSPQGVDQPQHF
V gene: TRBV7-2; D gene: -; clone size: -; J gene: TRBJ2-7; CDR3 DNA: TGTGCCAGCAGTCCCTCCTCCTACGAGCAGTACTTC; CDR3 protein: CASSPSSYEQYF
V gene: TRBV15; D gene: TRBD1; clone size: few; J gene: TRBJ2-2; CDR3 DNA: TGTGCCACCAGCAGGGACAGGGTCTACACCGGGGAGCTGTTTTTT; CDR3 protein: CATSRDRVYTGELFF
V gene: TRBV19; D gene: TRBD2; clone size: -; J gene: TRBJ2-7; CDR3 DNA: TGTGCCAGTAGTGAACTAGCGGGGGGCCCCTACGAGCAGTACTTC; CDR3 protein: CASSELAGGPYEQYF
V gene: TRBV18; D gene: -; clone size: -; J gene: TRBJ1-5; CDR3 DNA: TGTGCCAGCTCCTCCGGGATAGTCGTCGGATTTGAGCCCCAGCATTTT; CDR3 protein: CASSSGIVVGFEPQHF
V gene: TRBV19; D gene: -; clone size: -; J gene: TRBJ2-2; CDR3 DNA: TGTGCCAGTAGTGTGGACAACCTCACCGGGGAGCTGTTTTTT; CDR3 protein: CASSVDNLTGELFF
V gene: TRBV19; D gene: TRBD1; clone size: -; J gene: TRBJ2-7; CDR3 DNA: TGTGCCAGTAGTACCGGACAGGGGCGACCCCACGAGCAGTACTTC; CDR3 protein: CASSTGQGRPHEQYF
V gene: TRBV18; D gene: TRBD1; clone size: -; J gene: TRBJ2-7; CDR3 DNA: TGTGCCAGCTCACTAGCAGGGGGCTCCTACGAGCAGTACTTC; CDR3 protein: CASSLAGGSYEQYF
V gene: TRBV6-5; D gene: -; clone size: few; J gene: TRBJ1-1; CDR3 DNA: TGTGCCAGCAGTGAAGAGATGGGGGGGTCTGAAGCTTTCTTT; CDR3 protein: CASSEEMGGSEAFF
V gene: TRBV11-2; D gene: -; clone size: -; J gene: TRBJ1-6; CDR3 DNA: TGTGCCAGCAGCGCAGACGGGAGCTCCTATAATTCACCCCTCCACTTT; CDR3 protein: CASSADGSSYNSPLHF
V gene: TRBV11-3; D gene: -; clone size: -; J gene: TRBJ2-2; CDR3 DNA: TGTGCCAGCAGCCCCCAGCCGACAGGGAACACCGGGGAGCTGTTTTTT; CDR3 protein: CASSPQPTGNTGELFF
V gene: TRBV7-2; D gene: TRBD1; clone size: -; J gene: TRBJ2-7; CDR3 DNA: TGTGCCAGCAGCTTAGAACAGGGGGGCTACGAGCAGTACTTC; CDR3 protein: CASSLEQGGYEQYF
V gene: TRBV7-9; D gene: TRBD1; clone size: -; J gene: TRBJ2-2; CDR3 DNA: TGTGCCAGCAGCTGGACAGGGGGCACCGGGGAGCTGTTTTTT; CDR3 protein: CASSWTGGTGELFF
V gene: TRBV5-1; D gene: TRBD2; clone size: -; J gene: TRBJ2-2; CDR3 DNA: TGCGCCAGCAGCCCGGGACTAGCGGCGAACACCGGGGAGCTGTTTTTT; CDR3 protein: CASSPGLAANTGELFF
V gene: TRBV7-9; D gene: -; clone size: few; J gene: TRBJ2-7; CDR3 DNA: TGTGCCAGCAGCCCCAATGTACAGGGAAGGTACTTC; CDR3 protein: CASSPNVQGRYF
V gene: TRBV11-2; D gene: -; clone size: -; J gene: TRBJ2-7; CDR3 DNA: TGTGCCAGCAGCTTAGATCTGAGGCAGGGGTCCTCCTACGAGCAGTACTTC; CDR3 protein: CASSLDLRQGSSYEQYF
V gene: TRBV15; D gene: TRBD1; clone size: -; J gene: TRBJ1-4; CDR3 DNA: TGTGCCACCAGCCCCCGGGACAGATTGGTTGGAAAACTGTTTTTT; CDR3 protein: CATSPRDRLVGKLFF
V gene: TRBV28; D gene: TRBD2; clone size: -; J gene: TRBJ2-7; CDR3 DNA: TGTGCCAGCAGTTTTAGCGGGGGGGCCTTTATCCGAACCTACGAGCAGTACTTC; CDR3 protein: CASSFSGGAFIRTYEQYF
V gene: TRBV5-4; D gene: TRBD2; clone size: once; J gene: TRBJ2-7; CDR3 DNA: TGTGCCAGCAGCTCTAGGAGCGGGGGAGTTTACGAGCAGTACTTC; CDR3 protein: CASSSRSGGVYEQYF
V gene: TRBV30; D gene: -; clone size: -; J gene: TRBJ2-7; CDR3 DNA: TGTGCCTGGAGTGTACAGGGGCAGTACTTC; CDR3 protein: CAWSVQGQYF
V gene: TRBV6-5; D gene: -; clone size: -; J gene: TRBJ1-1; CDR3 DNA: TGTGCCAGCGGGGGCGGGAGGAACACTGAAGCTTTCTTT; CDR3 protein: CASGGGRNTEAFF
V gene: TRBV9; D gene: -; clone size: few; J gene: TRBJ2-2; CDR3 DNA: TGTGCCAGCAGTTGGAGGAACACCGGGGAGCTGTTTTTT; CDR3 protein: CASSWRNTGELFF
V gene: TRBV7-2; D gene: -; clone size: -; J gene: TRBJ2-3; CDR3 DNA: TGTGCCGCGGGGCGTTACACGACGGATACGCAGTATTTT; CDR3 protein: CAAGRYTTDTQYF
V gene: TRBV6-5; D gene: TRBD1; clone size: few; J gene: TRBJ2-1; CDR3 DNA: TGTGCCAGCAGCCCCGGACAGGAACTCGGTGAGCAGTTCTTC; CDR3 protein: CASSPGQELGEQFF
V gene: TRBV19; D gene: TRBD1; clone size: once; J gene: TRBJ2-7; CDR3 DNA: TGTGCCACCGGCCGGGGACAGTTGGACGAGCAGTACTTC; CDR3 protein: CATGRGQLDEQYF
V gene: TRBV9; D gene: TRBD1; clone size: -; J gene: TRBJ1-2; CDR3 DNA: TGTGCCAGCACCAGCGACAGGGGGACGACTTATGGCTACACCTTC; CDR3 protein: CASTSDRGTTYGYTF